The clone carrying this T cell receptor beta chain has just a few counts. These data come from a study of kidney transplant recipient with SARS-CoV-2 infection. CDR3 length: 15 amino acids. Germline assignment: CDR1 SGHRS and CDR2 YFSETQ. V shed 4 bases and J shed 2 bases, with 14 bases lying between them. Each CDR3 protein gets one entry after TCRdb re-called the reads with MiXCR. In the table there are approximately 240,000 distinct CDR3 sequences, about 30% of which are singletons. This chain links TRBV5-1 with TRBJ2-3; the D gene could be TRBD1 or TRBD2 (5 bases each). The clonotype originates from a male patient aged 30 to 40 who had COVID-19 and was a kidney transplant recipient. Some T cells may be supplied by the graft donor. Sequenced here: a blood sample, sampled at baseline and between days 110 and 120 from a kidney transplant recipient. CDR3 amino acids: CASSPSGPATDTQYF. The CDR3 DNA follows: TGCGCCAGCAGCCCGTCGGGGCCAGCCACAGATACGCAGTATTTT.